One and the same sample provided the 13 T cell receptor beta chains below, sequenced in a study of shared clonotypes between healthy human individuals. The assay was immunoSEQ multiplex PCR, and TCRdb's table has in-frame clones only and misses some. The table records 2 million to 2.5 million clones, approximately 96% of them present only once. The sequenced material came from naive CD4+ T cells sorted from blood. The subset denotes: CD45RA+ positively selected. The origin of the receptors is a man younger than 35 in good health.

The chain combines TRBV9 with TRBJ1-4; D might be TRBD1 (6 bases). The V gene's germline CDR1 is SGDLS and CDR2 YYNGEE. V was shortened by 3 bases and J by 6 bases, with 12 bases between the two germline ends. This CDR3 is built from 14 residues. This chain's CDR3 is CASSAAEGDEKLFF. In DNA form, the CDR3 reads TGTGCCAGCAGCGCAGCCGAGGGGGATGAAAAACTGTTTTTT.

The chain uses TRBV2 and TRBJ1-6; D possibly corresponds to TRBD1 (5 bases). From germline, CDR1 is SNHLY and CDR2 FYNNEI. Trimming cost V 2 bases and J 9 bases, with 14 bases left between them. This CDR3 comprises 15 residues. Here the CDR3 DNA reads TGTGCCAGCAGTGAAAGGGCGGGACGTTTTTCACCCCTCCACTTT. Amino acid sequence: CASSERAGRFSPLHF.

The chain employs TRBV19 and TRBJ2-2; D is unclear. Looked up from germline, CDR1 is LNHDA and CDR2 is SQIVND (reference sequence). This CDR3 comprises 17 residues. V gave up 7 bases and J gave up 0 bases, with 18 bases separating them. The CDR3 protein is CASTPRAGYSNTGELFF. The DNA of the CDR3 is TGTGCCAGTACTCCCCGGGCAGGATATTCGAACACCGGGGAGCTGTTTTTT.

The chain couples TRBV5-4 to TRBJ2-3; D is possibly TRBD1 or TRBD2 (5 bases each). Germline-derived CDR1 and CDR2 are SGHNT and YYREEE (reference sequence). V lost 3 bases and J lost 6, with 17 bases in between. CDR3 length: 15 amino acids. The CDR3 nucleotides read TGTGCCAGCAGCTCGGGACGACCTGTCCCGGATACGCAGTATTTT. This gives the protein CASSSGRPVPDTQYF.

The chain has TRBV27 and TRBJ2-1; 10 bases fit TRBD2. V trimming: 8 bases; J trimming: 5 bases; junction bases outside the gene matches: 6. Looked up from germline, CDR1 is MNHEY and CDR2 is SMNVEV (reference sequence). The CDR3 consists of 14 residues. DNA of the CDR3: TGTGCCAGCTCTAGCGGGAGACTAAACAATGAGCAGTTCTTC. Translating gives CASSSGRLNNEQFF.

The V gene is TRBV4-3, the J gene TRBJ1-5; no clear D gene. CDR1 is LGHNA, CDR2 YSLEER, per germline. The length of the CDR3 is 18 residues. Trimming took 1 base from V and 2 from J, leaving 18 bases between them. Here the CDR3 reads CASSQGHSGSIGNQPQHF. DNA of the CDR3: TGCGCCAGCAGCCAAGGACACAGCGGGTCGATAGGCAATCAGCCCCAGCATTTT.

The chain has TRBV29-1 and TRBJ2-2; no clear D. The germline CDR1 and CDR2 sequences are SQVTM and ANQGSEA. The CDR3 length is 12 residues. Trimming removed 6 bases at V and 7 bases at J, with 12 bases between. This CDR3 reads CSVGQEFGELFF. CDR3 in DNA: TGCAGCGTCGGGCAGGAGTTCGGGGAGCTGTTTTTT.

About this clone: The sample has other DNA sequences that encode this CDR3 too. The rearrangement uses TRBV6-5 and TRBJ2-5, with a possible D match to TRBD1 (5 bases). Trimming pared 5 bases from V and 1 base from J, leaving 8 bases between. The CDR3 sequence is 13 residues long. Germline values: CDR1 MNHEY, CDR2 SVGAGI. This CDR3 is CASSRGIQETQYF. The CDR3 coding sequence is TGTGCCAGCAGTAGGGGTATCCAAGAGACCCAGTACTTC.

The chain is built from TRBV9 and TRBJ2-1; 10 nucleotides line up with TRBD2. Per germline, CDR1 SGDLS and CDR2 YYNGEE. The trim removed 0 bases at V and 8 bases at J, leaving 5 bases unmatched. The CDR3 covers 15 residues. The CDR3 nucleotides are TGTGCCAGCAGCGTAGAGGCTAGCGGGAGCTATGAGCAGTTCTTC. The encoded protein is CASSVEASGSYEQFF. Using reference TRBV9 and TRBJ2-1 for the parts outside the CDR3, the full variable domain is DSGVTQTPKHLITATGQRVTLRCSPRSGDLSVYWYQQSLDQGLQFLIQYYNGEERAKGNILERFSAQQFPDLHSELNLSSLELGDSALYFCASSVEASGSYEQFFGPGTRLTVL.

As to this clone: The sample contains more than one DNA sequence encoding this CDR3. The V call is TRBV25-1, the J call TRBJ2-5; D is possibly TRBD1 (6 bases). CDR3 length: 13 residues. Trimming took off 2 bases at V and 5 bases at J, with 9 bases between the two ends. Germline loops: CDR1 MGHDK, CDR2 SYGVNS. CDR3 sequence reads: CASSEGGRETQYF. For the CDR3, the DNA is TGTGCCAGCAGTGAAGGGGGCAGGGAGACCCAGTACTTC.

This chain joins TRBV10-3 and TRBJ1-1; a weak D match, TRBD1 (5 bases). Germline V CDR1 and CDR2: ENHRY, SYGVKD. This CDR3 region has 14 residues. Trimming left V 4 bases short and J 3 bases short, with 12 bases between. This chain's CDR3 is CAISARVADTEAFF. DNA for the CDR3: TGTGCCATCAGTGCCAGGGTGGCCGACACTGAAGCTTTCTTT.

CDR3 in DNA: TGTGCCTGGAAGGGACTTAGCGGAGGGACCGGGGAGCTGTTTTTT. Its protein is CAWKGLSGGTGELFF. The chain uses TRBV30 and TRBJ2-2; D may be TRBD2 (6 bases). V lost 4 bases to trimming and J lost 5 bases, with 17 bases between them. Per germline, CDR1 GTSNPN and CDR2 SVGIG (reference sequence). CDR3 length equals 15 residues.

CDR3 nucleotides: TGTGCCAGCAGCGTAGGGGGCGGGACCGCCTACGAGCAGTACTTC. Residues: CASSVGGGTAYEQYF. The chain joins TRBV9 to TRBJ2-7; possibly TRBD2 for D (6 bases). This CDR3 spans 15 amino acids. Germline CDR1 is SGDLS and CDR2 is YYNGEE. Between the trimmed V and J ends, which lost 0 bases and 2 bases, there was a span of 12 bases.